This T cell receptor (beta chain) was found in a study of blood T cells in healthy people across ages. A second PCR, run for about 7 to 11 cycles, used a sample-barcoded 5' primer plus a J-beta primer mix. Unique molecular identifiers of 12 random nucleotides labeled each cDNA. TCRdb re-analysed the 5' RACE reads in MiXCR, keeping a single row per CDR3 protein. Counted here are about 640,000 distinct CDR3 sequences, 58% occurring once; the ten biggest clones make up 30% to 40%. Findings and limits, study-wide: Whereas aged donors had fewer naive CD4+ cells, long-lived donors had more of them and higher diversity.

Total RNA, at least 6 micrograms per sample, came from PBMCs. As for this clonotype: Its target is unknown.

This TCR came from a man aged 60-69 years in good health. Sequenced: blood.

This CDR3 reads CASSRDSRNTEAFF. The CDR3 DNA reads as TGTGCCAGCAGCCGGGACAGTCGGAACACTGAAGCTTTCTTT. This chain uses TRBV2 with TRBJ1-1; 7 bases match TRBD1. The CDR3 loop spans 14 amino acids. The V gene's germline CDR1 is SNHLY and CDR2 FYNNEI. V trimming: 6 bases; J trimming: 1 base; junction bases outside the gene matches: 5.